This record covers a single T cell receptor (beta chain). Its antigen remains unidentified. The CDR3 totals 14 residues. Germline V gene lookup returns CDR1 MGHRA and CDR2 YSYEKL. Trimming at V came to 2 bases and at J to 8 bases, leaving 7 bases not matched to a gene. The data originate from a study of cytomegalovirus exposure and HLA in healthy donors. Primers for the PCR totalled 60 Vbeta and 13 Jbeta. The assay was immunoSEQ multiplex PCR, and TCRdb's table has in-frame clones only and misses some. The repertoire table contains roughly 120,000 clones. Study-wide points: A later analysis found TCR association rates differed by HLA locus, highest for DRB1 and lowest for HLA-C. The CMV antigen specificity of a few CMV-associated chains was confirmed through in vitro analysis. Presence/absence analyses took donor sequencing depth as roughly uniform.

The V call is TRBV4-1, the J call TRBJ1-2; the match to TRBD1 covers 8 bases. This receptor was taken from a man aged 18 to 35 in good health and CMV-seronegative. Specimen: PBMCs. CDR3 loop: CASSQQGTGGGYTF. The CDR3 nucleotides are TGCGCCAGCAGCCAACAGGGGACAGGCGGGGGCTACACCTTC.